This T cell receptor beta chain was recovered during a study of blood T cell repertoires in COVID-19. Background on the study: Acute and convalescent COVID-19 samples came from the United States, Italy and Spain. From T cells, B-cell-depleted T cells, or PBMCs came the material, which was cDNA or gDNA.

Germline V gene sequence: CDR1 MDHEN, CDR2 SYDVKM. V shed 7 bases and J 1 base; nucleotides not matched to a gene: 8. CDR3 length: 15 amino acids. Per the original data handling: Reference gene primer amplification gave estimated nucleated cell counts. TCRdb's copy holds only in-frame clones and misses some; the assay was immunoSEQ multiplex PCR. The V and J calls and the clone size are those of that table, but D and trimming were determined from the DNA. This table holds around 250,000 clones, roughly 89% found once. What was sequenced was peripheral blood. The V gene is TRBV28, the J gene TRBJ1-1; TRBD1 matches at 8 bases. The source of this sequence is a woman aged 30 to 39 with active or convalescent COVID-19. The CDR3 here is CASIGQGWGNTEAFF. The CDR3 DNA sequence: TGTGCCAGCATAGGACAGGGTTGGGGGAACACTGAAGCTTTCTTT.